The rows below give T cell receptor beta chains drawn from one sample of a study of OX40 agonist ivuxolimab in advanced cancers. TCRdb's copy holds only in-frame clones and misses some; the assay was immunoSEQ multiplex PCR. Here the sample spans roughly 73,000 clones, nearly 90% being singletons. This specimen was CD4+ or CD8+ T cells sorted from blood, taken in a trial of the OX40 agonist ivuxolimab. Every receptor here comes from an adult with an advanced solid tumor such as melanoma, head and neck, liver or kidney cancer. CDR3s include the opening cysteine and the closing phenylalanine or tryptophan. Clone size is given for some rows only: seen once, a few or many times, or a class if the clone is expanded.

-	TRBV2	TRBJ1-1	CASSGQGLVTEAFF
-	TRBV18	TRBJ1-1	CASSPTTDPGGTEAFF
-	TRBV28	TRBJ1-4	CASSHGMSATNEKLFF
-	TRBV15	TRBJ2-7	CATSREQGVAYEQYF
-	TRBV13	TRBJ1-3	CASSRREGRVGSGNTIYF
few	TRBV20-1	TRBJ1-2	CSARSVYGYTF
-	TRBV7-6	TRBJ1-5	CASSPNTGTGQPQHF
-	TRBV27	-	CASSTRGRDLSYEQYF
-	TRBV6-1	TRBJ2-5	CASSLRVETQYF
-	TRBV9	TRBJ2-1	CASSLPGGGEQFF
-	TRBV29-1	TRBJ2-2	CSVLDRANTGELFF
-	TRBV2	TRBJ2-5	CASSGSGGETQYF
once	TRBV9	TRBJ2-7	CASSRGGTAYEQYF
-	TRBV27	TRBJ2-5	CASSSPRGGGRARETQYF
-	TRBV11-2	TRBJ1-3	CASSLVGGAGNTIYF
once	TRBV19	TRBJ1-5	CASSTTPGSHSQPQHF
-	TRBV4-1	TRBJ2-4	CASSHGGDSINIQYF
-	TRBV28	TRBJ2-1	CASTAKQGRGYNEQFF
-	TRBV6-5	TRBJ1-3	CASSLQGAIGNTIYF
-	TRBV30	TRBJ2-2	CAWSLPWGGGELFF
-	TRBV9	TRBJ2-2	CASSVGSTNTGELFF
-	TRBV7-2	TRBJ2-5	CASSLNFRIQDETQYF
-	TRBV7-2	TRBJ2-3	CASSPSGGAEWADTQYF
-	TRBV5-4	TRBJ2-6	CASSLGRSGANVLTF
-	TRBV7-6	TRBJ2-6	CASSGTGGAGANVLTF
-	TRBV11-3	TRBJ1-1	CASSLHEETEAFF
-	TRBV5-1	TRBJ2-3	CASRGRGGPGDTQYF
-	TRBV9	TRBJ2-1	CASTLRTASSYNEQFF
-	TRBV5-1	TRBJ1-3	CASSLDRGFGNTIYF
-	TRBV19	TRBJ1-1	CASSLRGGDLNTEAFF
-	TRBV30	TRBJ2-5	CGGGGSSEVPQYF
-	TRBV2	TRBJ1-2	CASARDYNYGYTF
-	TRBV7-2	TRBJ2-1	CASSLMSSGLWVQFF
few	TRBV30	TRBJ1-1	CAWKGTGTEAFF
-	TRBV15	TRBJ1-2	CATSRENPGQWARGYTF
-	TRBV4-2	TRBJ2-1	CASSQGAQANNEQFF
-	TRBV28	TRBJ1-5	CASSLMAGGSNQPQHF
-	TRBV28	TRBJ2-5	CASSSSLGGRSETQYF
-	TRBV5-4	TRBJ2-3	CASSWTSGSGYTQYF
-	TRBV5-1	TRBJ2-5	CASSWDRPPETQYF
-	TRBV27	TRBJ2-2	CASSLGSGSANTGELFF
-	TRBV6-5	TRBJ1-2	CASSYGRGQGGYTF
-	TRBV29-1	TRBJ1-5	CSVLMGGISNQPQHF
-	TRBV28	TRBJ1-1	CASSARQGKKKAFF
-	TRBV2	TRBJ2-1	CASRRGGSSYNEQFF